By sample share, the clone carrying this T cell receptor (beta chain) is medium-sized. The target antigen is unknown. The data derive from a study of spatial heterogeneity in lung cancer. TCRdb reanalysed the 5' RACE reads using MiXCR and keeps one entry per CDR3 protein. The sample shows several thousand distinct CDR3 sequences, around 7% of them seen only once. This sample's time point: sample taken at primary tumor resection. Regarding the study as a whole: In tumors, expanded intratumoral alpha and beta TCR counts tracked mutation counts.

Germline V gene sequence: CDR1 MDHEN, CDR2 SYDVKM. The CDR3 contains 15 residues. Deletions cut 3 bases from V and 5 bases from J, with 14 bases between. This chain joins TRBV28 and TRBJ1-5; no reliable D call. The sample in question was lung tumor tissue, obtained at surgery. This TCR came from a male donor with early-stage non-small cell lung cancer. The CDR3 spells CASSFRTGPDQPQHF. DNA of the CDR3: TGTGCCAGCAGTTTTAGGACGGGCCCCGATCAGCCCCAGCATTTT.